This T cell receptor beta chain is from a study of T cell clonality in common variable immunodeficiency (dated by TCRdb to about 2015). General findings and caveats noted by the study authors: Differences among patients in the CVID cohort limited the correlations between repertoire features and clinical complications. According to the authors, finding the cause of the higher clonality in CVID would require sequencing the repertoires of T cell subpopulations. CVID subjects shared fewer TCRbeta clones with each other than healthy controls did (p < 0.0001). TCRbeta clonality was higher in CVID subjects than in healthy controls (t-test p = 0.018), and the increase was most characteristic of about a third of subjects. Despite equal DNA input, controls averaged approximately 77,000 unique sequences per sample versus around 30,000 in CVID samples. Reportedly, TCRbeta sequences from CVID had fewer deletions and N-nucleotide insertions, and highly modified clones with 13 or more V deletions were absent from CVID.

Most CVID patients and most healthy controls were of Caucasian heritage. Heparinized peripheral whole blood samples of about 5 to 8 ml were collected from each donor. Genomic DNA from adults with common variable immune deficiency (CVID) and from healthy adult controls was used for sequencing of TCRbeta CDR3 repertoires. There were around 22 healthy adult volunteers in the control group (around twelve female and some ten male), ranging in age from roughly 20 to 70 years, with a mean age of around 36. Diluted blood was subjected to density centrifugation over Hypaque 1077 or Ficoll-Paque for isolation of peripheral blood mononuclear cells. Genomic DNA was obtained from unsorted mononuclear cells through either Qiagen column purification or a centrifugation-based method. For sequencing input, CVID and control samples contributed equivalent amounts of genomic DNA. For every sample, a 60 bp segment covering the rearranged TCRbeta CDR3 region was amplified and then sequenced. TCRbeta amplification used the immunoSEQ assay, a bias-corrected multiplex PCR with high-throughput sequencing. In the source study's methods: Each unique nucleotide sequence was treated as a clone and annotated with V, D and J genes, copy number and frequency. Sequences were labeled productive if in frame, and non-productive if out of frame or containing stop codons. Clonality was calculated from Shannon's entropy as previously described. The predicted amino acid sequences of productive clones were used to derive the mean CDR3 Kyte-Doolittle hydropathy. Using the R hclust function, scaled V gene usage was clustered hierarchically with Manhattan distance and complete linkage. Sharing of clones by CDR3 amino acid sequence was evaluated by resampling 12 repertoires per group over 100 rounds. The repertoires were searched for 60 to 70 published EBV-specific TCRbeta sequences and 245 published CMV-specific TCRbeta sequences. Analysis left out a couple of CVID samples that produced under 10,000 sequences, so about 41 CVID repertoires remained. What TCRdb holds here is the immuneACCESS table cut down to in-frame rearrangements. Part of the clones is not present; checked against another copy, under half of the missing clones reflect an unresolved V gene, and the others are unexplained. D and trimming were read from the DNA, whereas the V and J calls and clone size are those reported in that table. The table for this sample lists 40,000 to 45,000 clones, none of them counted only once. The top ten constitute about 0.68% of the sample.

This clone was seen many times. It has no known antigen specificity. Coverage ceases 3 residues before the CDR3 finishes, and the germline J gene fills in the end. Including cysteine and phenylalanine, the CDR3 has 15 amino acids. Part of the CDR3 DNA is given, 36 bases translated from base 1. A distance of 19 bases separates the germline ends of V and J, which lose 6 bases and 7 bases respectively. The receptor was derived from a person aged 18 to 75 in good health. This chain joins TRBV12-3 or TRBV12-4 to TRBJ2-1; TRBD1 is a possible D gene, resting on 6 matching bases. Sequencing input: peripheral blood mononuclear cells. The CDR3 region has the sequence CASRGILDSYNEQFF. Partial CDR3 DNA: TGTGCCAGCAGGGGGATTCTGGACAGCTATAATGAG.